The next 20 T cell receptor beta chains were all read from a single sample in a study of blood T cell repertoires in COVID-19. Libraries were prepared by immunoSEQ multiplex PCR; TCRdb keeps only in-frame clonotypes and omits some of them. The data contain a few hundred thousand clones, roughly 90% of them singletons. Sequenced material: PBMCs or T cells enriched from blood (not recorded which). The receptors derive from a woman aged 55-69 years who had recovered from COVID-19.

The chain uses TRBV21-1 and TRBJ2-2; TRBD1, as called in the table, went unchecked against the DNA. TRBV21-1 is described as a pseudogene. The CDR3 is made up of 11 amino acids. Written as DNA, the CDR3 is TGTGCCAGCAGACCGGACAGGACGCTGTTTTTT. It specifies CASRPDRTLFF.

The chain recombines TRBV15 with TRBJ1-5; D uncertain. The CDR3 sequence is 13 residues long. Per germline, CDR1 LNHNV and CDR2 YYDKDF (reference sequence). V shed 3 bases and J shed 5 bases, with 8 bases lying between them. CDR3 nucleotide sequence: TGTGCCACCAGCAGTGAGAGGGATCAGCCCCAGCATTTT. Protein: CATSSERDQPQHF.

The chain combines TRBV4-1 with TRBJ2-7; maybe TRBD2 (7 bases). From germline, CDR1 is MGHRA and CDR2 YSYEKL. The CDR3 loop spans 16 amino acids. V shed 1 base and J shed 2 bases, with 15 bases lying between them. CDR3 nucleotide sequence: TGCGCCAGCAGCCAAGCCGGGGGGCGGCCCACCTACGAGCAGTACTTC. Its translation is CASSQAGGRPTYEQYF.

J is TRBJ2-3 and V is TRBV18; D perhaps matches TRBD1 (6 bases). V was clipped by 3 bases and J by 8 bases, with 21 bases between them. The CDR3 runs to 16 residues. Germline lookup yields CDR1 KGHSH and CDR2 LQKENI. CDR3 amino acids: CASSPLAGEGESTQYF. DNA of the CDR3: TGTGCCAGCTCACCCCTTGCAGGGGAAGGGGAAAGTACGCAGTATTTT.

This chain uses TRBV19 with TRBJ2-1, with 8 bases aligning to TRBD1. J lost 6 bases, V lost 5 bases, and 3 bases had no gene match. This CDR3 spans 13 amino acids. Germline CDR1 and CDR2: LNHDA and SQIVND (reference sequence). CDR3 sequence (DNA): TGTGCCAGTAGTGACAGGGGTACCAATGAGCAGTTCTTC. Translated, it gives CASSDRGTNEQFF. Using reference TRBV19 and TRBJ2-1 for the parts outside the CDR3, the full variable domain is DGGITQSPKYLFRKEGQNVTLSCEQNLNHDAMYWYRQDPGQGLRLIYYSQIVNDFQKGDIAEGYSVSREKKESFPLTVTSAQKNPTAFYLCASSDRGTNEQFFGPGTRLTVL.

The J gene is TRBJ1-3, the V gene TRBV27; TRBD1 is a possible D gene (6 bases). The V gene lost 2 bases and the J gene lost 12 bases, with 17 bases spanning the gap. The germline gives CDR1 MNHEY, CDR2 SMNVEV (reference sequence). The CDR3 consists of 14 residues. In nucleotides, the CDR3 is TGTGCCAGCAGTTTACTGGACAGCCCCGGCATCATATATTTT. Its protein product is CASSLLDSPGIIYF.

This clone is a singleton in its sample. The chain is built from TRBV5-6 and TRBJ2-3; 10 bases map to TRBD2. Trimming cost V 6 bases and J 1 base; bases outside gene matches: 5. Germline V gene lookup returns CDR1 SGHDT and CDR2 YYEEEE. The CDR3 loop spans 15 amino acids. CDR3 in amino acids: CASTNGLAGTDTQYF. The DNA of the CDR3 is TGTGCCAGCACCAATGGACTAGCGGGCACAGATACGCAGTATTTT.

The chain employs TRBV18 and TRBJ2-5, with D perhaps matching TRBD2 (5 bases). The CDR3 has 13 amino acids. V was clipped by 8 bases and J by 1 base, with 11 bases between them. Germline CDR1 and CDR2: KGHSH and LQKENI. The CDR3: CASTQDSQETQYF. CDR3 coding DNA: TGTGCCAGCACCCAGGACTCCCAAGAGACCCAGTACTTC.

The V gene is TRBV15, the J gene TRBJ2-5, with a possible D match to TRBD2 (5 bases). The V gene lost 0 bases and the J gene lost 5 bases, with 13 bases spanning the gap. The CDR3 totals 15 residues. Germline CDR1 LNHNV, CDR2 YYDKDF (reference sequence). DNA for the CDR3: TGTGCCACCAGCAGAGATACTAGGCTGGGGGAGACCCAGTACTTC. Residues: CATSRDTRLGETQYF. Using reference TRBV15 and TRBJ2-5 for the parts outside the CDR3, the full variable domain is DAMVIQNPRYQVTQFGKPVTLSCSQTLNHNVMYWYQQKSSQAPKLLFHYYDKDFNNEADTPDNFQSRRPNTSFCFLDIRSPGLGDTAMYLCATSRDTRLGETQYFGPGTRLLVL.

The gene calls are TRBV19 and TRBJ2-2; 13 nucleotides align to TRBD2. The CDR3 length is 16 residues. CDR1 and CDR2 (germline): LNHDA, SQIVND (reference sequence). V lost 7 bases and J lost 7; bases outside the gene matches: 9. The CDR3 region is CASTSGTSGINGELFF. The CDR3, as DNA: TGTGCCAGTACCTCCGGGACTAGCGGGATAAACGGGGAGCTGTTTTTT.

The J gene is TRBJ1-3, the V gene TRBV2, with 8 bases identical to TRBD1. The trim removed 7 bases at V and 8 bases at J, leaving 13 bases unmatched. CDR1 and CDR2 (germline): SNHLY, FYNNEI. The CDR3 has 15 residues. CDR3 bases: TGTGCCAGCAACAGGGGGGGGCCGGGCTCAGACACCATATATTTT. This translates into CASNRGGPGSDTIYF.

The V gene is TRBV7-8, the J gene TRBJ1-4, with 10 bases fitting TRBD1. The CDR3 contains 15 residues. Germline values: CDR1 SGHVS, CDR2 FQNEAQ. Trimming took 5 bases from V and 8 from J; bases not matched to a gene: 8. In DNA form, the CDR3 reads TGTGCCAGCAGCATTAGACAGGGGGCGGGGGAAAAACTGTTTTTT. It translates to CASSIRQGAGEKLFF.

The table lists this clone with a few counts. The identical CDR3 is also encoded by other nucleotide sequences in the sample. The chain links TRBV18 to TRBJ2-7; D is possibly TRBD1 (6 bases). Trimming removed 1 base from V and 2 bases from J, with 9 bases in between. The CDR3 is 14 residues long. Germline V lookup: CDR1 KGHSH, CDR2 LQKENI. The chain's CDR3 is CASSPRQGTYEQYF. As DNA, the CDR3 is TGTGCCAGCTCACCACGGCAGGGGACCTACGAGCAGTACTTC.

On this clone: The sample contains more than one DNA sequence encoding this CDR3. The gene calls are TRBV30 and TRBJ1-4, with D maybe TRBD1 (5 bases). Germline V CDR1 and CDR2: GTSNPN, SVGIG (reference sequence). This CDR3 comprises 12 residues. V shed 0 bases and J shed 8 bases, with 7 bases lying between them. The CDR3 reads CAWSVRGEKLFF. DNA of the CDR3: TGTGCCTGGAGTGTAAGGGGAGAAAAACTGTTTTTT.

The J gene is TRBJ2-3, the V gene TRBV5-6; TRBD2 matches 9 bases. Germline V gene lookup returns CDR1 SGHDT and CDR2 YYEEEE. The CDR3 consists of 17 residues. With 5 bases clipped from V and 1 base from J, the junction kept 11 bases outside the gene matches. CDR3 region: CASRFWGLAGGTDTQYF. The DNA of the CDR3 is TGTGCCAGCAGGTTTTGGGGATTAGCGGGGGGCACAGATACGCAGTATTTT.

V gene TRBV12-5 combines with J gene TRBJ2-2; D is unclear. The CDR3 runs to 11 residues. Germline V lookup: CDR1 LGHNT, CDR2 FRNRAP. V lost 3 bases and J 8 bases, leaving 4 bases between the germline ends. Here the CDR3 reads CASGLAGELFF. The CDR3 nucleotides are TGTGCTAGTGGTTTAGCTGGGGAGCTGTTTTTT.

The chain carries TRBV5-5 and TRBJ1-3; the D is unclear. In germline, CDR1 is SGHKS, CDR2 YYEKEE (reference sequence). V gave up 0 bases and J gave up 0 bases, with 10 bases separating them. The CDR3 loop spans 16 amino acids. The CDR3 region is CASSLEQPGSGNTIYF. The CDR3, as DNA: TGTGCCAGCAGCTTGGAGCAGCCAGGCTCTGGAAACACCATATATTTT.

This chain uses TRBV9 with TRBJ1-1; D uncertain. With 3 bases removed from V and 4 bases from J, the gap between germline ends came to 10 bases. Germline CDR1 and CDR2: SGDLS and YYNGEE. This CDR3 spans 13 amino acids. CDR3: CASSATRLTEAFF. In nucleotides, the CDR3 is TGTGCCAGCAGCGCGACTCGGCTCACTGAAGCTTTCTTT. The whole variable domain, filled in from reference TRBV9 and TRBJ1-1, reads DSGVTQTPKHLITATGQRVTLRCSPRSGDLSVYWYQQSLDQGLQFLIQYYNGEERAKGNILERFSAQQFPDLHSELNLSSLELGDSALYFCASSATRLTEAFFGQGTRLTVV.

The CDR3 nucleotides are TGTGCCAGCAGCTGGACAGGAGCCTCCTACAATGAGCAGTTCTTC. This translates into CASSWTGASYNEQFF. V is TRBV5-4 and J is TRBJ2-1; 7 bases align to TRBD1. CDR3 length: 15 amino acids. Germline-derived CDR1 and CDR2 are SGHNT and YYREEE (reference sequence). With 3 bases clipped from V and 0 bases from J, the junction kept 3 bases outside the gene matches.

This chain uses TRBV29-1 with TRBJ1-2, with D perhaps matching TRBD1 (5 bases). CDR1 SQVTM and CDR2 ANQGSEA come from the germline V gene. V was clipped by 7 bases and J by 7 bases, with 16 bases between them. The CDR3 totals 12 residues. The chain's CDR3 is CSGNGRAGGYTF. The CDR3 DNA is TGCAGCGGAAACGGCAGGGCTGGTGGCTACACCTTC.